What follows are 15 T cell receptor beta chains derived from one specimen sequenced in a study of T cell repertoires in cytomegalovirus infection. These receptors' targets are unknown. TCRdb used MiXCR to reprocess the reads, holding one entry per CDR3 protein. This table has approximately 7,900 distinct CDR3 sequences, about half appearing once. The sequenced material came from PBMCs, sequenced either directly or after in vitro stimulation (not recorded which). The receptors originated from a human donor in good health (CMV status not recorded). Some clones in this sample may be carry-over from other donors' samples.

As concerns this clonotype: The CDR3 end shows no conserved phenylalanine or tryptophan, and so a read error is likely. V is TRBV7-1 and J is TRBJ1-1; D call uncertain. TRBV7-1 is given ORF status, its function remaining uncertain. The CDR3 consists of 15 residues. The CDR3, as DNA: TGTGCAAGCAGTTCGAGGTCTGGTCCGAAGGCTGAAGCTTTCTTG. Protein sequence: CASSSRSGPKAEAFL.

In regard to this clonotype: At one end, the junction sequence differs from germline, possibly due to a read error. The rearrangement uses TRBV7-2 and TRBJ1-1, with D possibly TRBD1 on 5 matching bases. This CDR3 is built from 16 residues. Germline CDR1 reads SGHTA; CDR2 reads FQGNSA. Here the CDR3 DNA reads TGTGCCAGCAGCTTAGATTCGAGGGGCACGAACACTGAAGTTTTCTTT. The encoded protein is CASSLDSRGTNTEVFF. Filled out from reference TRBV7-2 and TRBJ1-1, the complete variable domain reads GAGVSQSPSNKVTEKGKDVELRCDPISGHTALYWYRQSLGQGLEFLIYFQGNSAPDKSGLPSDRFSAERTGGSVSTLTIQRTQQEDSAVYLCASSLDSRGTNTEVFFGQGTRLTVV.

Points on this clonotype: A junction boundary mismatches the germline segment, possibly from a read error. This sequence joins TRBV7-2 and TRBJ1-1; a possible D gene is TRBD1 (5 bases). The CDR3 totals 16 residues. CDR1 is SGHTA, CDR2 FQGNSA, per germline. In DNA, the CDR3 is TGTGCCAGCAGCTTAGAGTATAGGGGCTCGAACACTGAAGCCTTCTTT. Amino acids: CASSLEYRGSNTEAFF.

In this sample, this clonotype turned up many times. The rearrangement links TRBV10-3 to TRBJ1-5; TRBD1 might be the D (6 bases). V was pared by 7 bases and J by 7 bases, with 14 bases between. The V gene's germline CDR1 is ENHRY and CDR2 SYGVKD. This CDR3 contains 13 residues. The CDR3 reads CAINTGPGQPQHF. The CDR3 nucleotides are TGTGCCATCAATACAGGGCCGGGACAGCCCCAGCATTTT.

This clonotype was observed at least ten times. The chain's CDR3 is CASSSRLASMDNEQFF. CDR3 DNA: TGTGCCAGCAGCTCCAGACTAGCTTCCATGGACAATGAGCAGTTCTTC. The chain employs TRBV7-9 and TRBJ2-1, with TRBD2 matching 7 bases. J was trimmed by 5 bases and V by 4 bases; bases with no gene match: 11. From germline, CDR1 is SEHNR and CDR2 FQNEAQ (reference sequence). This CDR3 is 16 amino acids long.

The chain is built from TRBV6-1 and TRBJ2-7; D call uncertain. Trimming removed 1 base from V and 0 bases from J, with 10 bases in between. CDR3 length equals 15 residues. Germline V CDR1 and CDR2: MNHNS, SASEGT. CDR3 region: CASSEVDRYSYEQYF. CDR3 nucleotide sequence: TGTGCCAGCAGTGAAGTAGACCGGTACTCCTACGAGCAGTACTTC.

This chain connects TRBV19 to TRBJ1-5; D possibly corresponds to TRBD1 (5 bases). The V and J ends lost 3 bases and 0 bases respectively, with 18 bases between them. Germline CDR1 and CDR2: LNHDA and SQIVND (reference sequence). The CDR3 has 18 amino acids. The CDR3 DNA reads TGTGCCAGTAGTATGCCTCCCCGACAGCCCTATAGCAATCAGCCCCAGCATTTT. Amino acids: CASSMPPRQPYSNQPQHF. Combining the CDR3 with reference TRBV19 and TRBJ1-5 gives the whole variable domain DGGITQSPKYLFRKEGQNVTLSCEQNLNHDAMYWYRQDPGQGLRLIYYSQIVNDFQKGDIAEGYSVSREKKESFPLTVTSAQKNPTAFYLCASSMPPRQPYSNQPQHFGDGTRLSIL.

This clonotype was detected only once. It is likely a read error, because the conserved phenylalanine at the end of the CDR3 is missing. Because the CDR3's place on the DNA is in doubt, the DNA is left out and the CDR3 is given as listed by TCRdb. J is TRBJ1-5 and V is TRBV6-2 or TRBV6-3; the table calls TRBD1, which could not be checked here. The CDR3 is 15 amino acids long, termini counted. Germline-derived CDR1 and CDR2 are MNHEY and SVGEGT. This CDR3 reads CATGLRQGTNQPPHC.

The V gene is TRBV7-2, the J gene TRBJ1-2, with D perhaps TRBD1 (6 bases). Germline V CDR1 and CDR2: SGHTA, FQGNSA. CDR3 length equals 15 residues. Between the trimmed V and J ends, which lost 4 bases and 3 bases, there was a span of 15 bases. CDR3 sequence reads: CASSYSGAGYYGYTF. The CDR3 nucleotides read TGTGCCAGCAGCTATTCGGGGGCCGGGTACTATGGCTACACCTTC.

Points on this clonotype: Sequence at one end of the junction differs from germline and may be a read error. The chain employs TRBV12-3 or TRBV12-4 and TRBJ2-1, with D perhaps matching TRBD1 or TRBD2 (5 bases each). The CDR3 is made up of 20 amino acids. The CDR3 DNA is TGTGCCAGCAGCGCCCTAAGACTACTTGGGGGAGAAAGGTCCTACAATGCGCAGTTATTC. Residues: CASSALRLLGGERSYNAQLF.

The table lists this clonotype with many counts. The rearrangement joins TRBV3-1 to TRBJ2-5, with D hard to call. V lost 2 bases and J 0 bases, leaving 13 bases between the germline ends. The germline gives CDR1 LGHDT, CDR2 YNNKEL (reference sequence). This CDR3 has 16 amino acids. As DNA, the CDR3 is TGTGCCAGCAGCCAAACCGCTGGACGGGACCAAGAGACCCAGTACTTC. Its protein is CASSQTAGRDQETQYF.

CDR3 loop: CASRQGGYEAFF. The DNA of the CDR3 is TGTGCCAGCAGACAGGGCGGCTACGAAGCTTTCTTT. This chain joins TRBV2 and TRBJ1-1; D is possibly TRBD1 (6 bases). The CDR3 loop spans 12 amino acids. The germline V and J ends were trimmed by 6 bases and 8 bases, with 13 bases remaining between them. Germline CDR1 SNHLY, CDR2 FYNNEI.

In its sample, this clonotype was seen a few times. The CDR3 nucleotides are TGTGCCAGCAGCCCAACGGGACAGGGTAATTCACCCCTCCACTTT. Its translation is CASSPTGQGNSPLHF. This sequence joins TRBV7-6 and TRBJ1-6; 9 positions agree with TRBD1. The J segment lost 6 bases and the V segment lost 5 bases, leaving 5 bases of the junction unmatched. The CDR3 extends over 15 amino acids. Germline V gene data show CDR1 as SGHVS and CDR2 as FNYEAQ.

V is TRBV20-1 and J is TRBJ1-1; 7 nucleotides line up with TRBD1. V gave up 3 bases and J gave up 4 bases; unmatched junction bases: 5. The CDR3 consists of 13 residues. CDR1 is DFQATT and CDR2 is SNEGSKA in the germline V gene (reference sequence). The CDR3: CSASTDRATEAFF. In DNA form, the CDR3 reads TGCAGTGCTAGCACCGACAGGGCCACTGAAGCTTTCTTT.

The chain has TRBV7-3 and TRBJ2-3; 9 bases match TRBD2. V shed 5 bases and J 1 base; nucleotides not matched to a gene: 16. This CDR3 spans 19 amino acids. CDR1 and CDR2 (germline): SGHTA, FQGTGA. The CDR3 is CASSLRGSGGRNRTDTQYF. The CDR3 DNA is TGTGCCAGCAGCCTGCGGGGGAGCGGGGGGCGCAACCGCACAGATACGCAGTATTTT.